These T cell receptor beta chains were read from a single sample in a study of CD8 T cells in Susac syndrome. Each CDR3 protein is one row after TCRdb ran MiXCR on the immunoSEQ multiplex PCR reads. This table has some 450,000 distinct CDR3 sequences, 75% to 90% appearing once. The sequencing input was CD8+ T cells from PBMCs. These receptors came from a human donor with multiple sclerosis. Both conserved end residues are part of each CDR3. The D gene is left open where the match is weak. Some rows have no size entry. The others give once, few or many, or a class for an expanded clone.

CDR3: CASSLSVLNEQFF; DNA: TGTGCCAGCAGCCTGAGCGTCCTTAATGAGCAGTTCTTC; D: .; size: .; V: TRBV14; J: TRBJ2-1
CDR3: CASSSGTASGQYF; DNA: TGTGCCAGCAGTTCCGGGACGGCGAGCGGGCAGTACTTC; D: .; size: .; V: TRBV27; J: TRBJ2-7
CDR3: CASSVSSGRGASETQYF; DNA: TGTGCCAGCAGCGTTTCTAGCGGGAGAGGGGCTTCAGAGACCCAGTACTTC; D: TRBD2; size: once; V: TRBV9; J: TRBJ2-5
CDR3: CSARGLAAIYNEQFF; DNA: TGCAGTGCTAGGGGACTAGCGGCAATCTACAATGAGCAGTTCTTC; D: TRBD2; size: .; V: TRBV20-1; J: TRBJ2-1
CDR3: CASSLAGGTVNEKLFF; DNA: TGTGCCAGCAGCTTAGCGGGGGGGACAGTAAATGAAAAACTGTTTTTT; D: TRBD1; size: .; V: TRBV7-9; J: TRBJ1-4
CDR3: CASSRATLAGFSPREQFF; DNA: TGTGCCAGCAGCCGAGCCACACTAGCGGGATTTTCCCCCCGTGAGCAGTTCTTC; D: TRBD2; size: .; V: TRBV3-1; J: TRBJ2-1
CDR3: CAIGGGDEQFF; DNA: TGTGCCATCGGGGGTGGCGATGAGCAGTTCTTC; D: .; size: .; V: TRBV10-3; J: TRBJ2-1
CDR3: CASTLIPPGLAGDTDTQYF; DNA: TGTGCCAGCACCTTAATTCCGCCGGGACTAGCGGGTGACACAGATACGCAGTATTTT; D: TRBD2; size: .; V: TRBV6-1; J: TRBJ2-3
CDR3: CASGLDRAYGYTF; DNA: TGTGCTAGTGGTCTCGACAGGGCCTATGGCTACACCTTC; D: TRBD1; size: .; V: TRBV12-5; J: TRBJ1-2
CDR3: CATADSAGGGELFF; DNA: TGTGCCACCGCAGATAGTGCGGGAGGTGGGGAGCTGTTTTTT; D: TRBD2; size: .; V: TRBV19; J: TRBJ2-2
CDR3: CASSYGRLAVDEQYF; DNA: TGTGCCAGCAGTTATGGTCGACTAGCGGTGGACGAGCAGTACTTC; D: TRBD2; size: .; V: TRBV6-2/TRBV6-3; J: TRBJ2-7
CDR3: CASSDIRNEQFF; DNA: TGCGCCAGCAGTGATATTCGCAATGAGCAGTTCTTC; D: .; size: .; V: TRBV10-1; J: TRBJ2-1
CDR3: CASSPSPGPPYEQYF; DNA: TGTGCCAGCAGCCCGTCCCCGGGACCACCTTACGAGCAGTACTTC; D: .; size: .; V: TRBV5-4; J: TRBJ2-7
CDR3: CASSSYQTGYENEQFF; DNA: TGTGCCAGCAGTTCCTACCAGACAGGGTATGAGAATGAGCAGTTCTTC; D: TRBD1; size: .; V: TRBV12-3/TRBV12-4; J: TRBJ2-1
CDR3: CASRLNEGYEQYF; DNA: TGTGCCAGCAGGCTCAACGAAGGCTACGAGCAGTACTTC; D: .; size: .; V: TRBV27; J: TRBJ2-7
CDR3: CAWSVGGFFSELFF; DNA: TGTGCCTGGAGTGTGGGGGGCTTTTTTTCGGAGCTGTTTTTT; D: .; size: .; V: TRBV30; J: TRBJ2-2
CDR3: CAWSKYEGTQYF; DNA: TGTGCCTGGAGCAAGTACGAGGGGACCCAGTACTTC; D: .; size: .; V: TRBV30; J: TRBJ2-5
CDR3: CASSIGQQNTEAFF; DNA: TGTGCCAGTAGTATAGGGCAGCAGAACACTGAAGCTTTCTTT; D: .; size: .; V: TRBV19; J: TRBJ1-1
CDR3: CSVEDGNTEAFF; DNA: TGCAGCGTTGAAGACGGAAACACTGAAGCTTTCTTT; D: .; size: .; V: TRBV29-1; J: TRBJ1-1
CDR3: CASNSGNSGAYNEQFF; DNA: TGTGCCAGTAACTCTGGAAATAGCGGGGCGTACAATGAGCAGTTCTTC; D: TRBD2; size: .; V: TRBV19; J: TRBJ2-1
CDR3: CASSTDREEKTEAFF; DNA: TGTGCCAGTAGTACCGACAGGGAAGAGAAGACTGAAGCTTTCTTT; D: TRBD1; size: .; V: TRBV19; J: TRBJ1-1
CDR3: CASSTDVTDTQYF; DNA: TGTGCCAGCAGTACGGACGTCACAGATACGCAGTATTTT; D: .; size: .; V: TRBV7-3; J: TRBJ2-3
CDR3: CASSWDRGSGANVLTF; DNA: TGTGCCAGCAGTTGGGACAGGGGGTCTGGGGCCAACGTCCTGACTTTC; D: TRBD1; size: few; V: TRBV6-5; J: TRBJ2-6
CDR3: CASSLMTGIGDTQYF; DNA: TGTGCCAGCAGCTTGATGACAGGGATCGGAGATACGCAGTATTTT; D: TRBD1; size: .; V: TRBV5-6; J: TRBJ2-3
CDR3: CASSFAPVYEQYF; DNA: TGCGCCAGCAGCTTTGCACCCGTCTACGAGCAGTACTTC; D: .; size: once; V: TRBV5-1; J: TRBJ2-7
CDR3: CASSHPGLAGESSYNEQFF; DNA: TGTGCCAGCAGCCATCCCGGACTAGCGGGAGAGAGCTCCTACAATGAGCAGTTCTTC; D: TRBD2; size: .; V: TRBV7-8; J: TRBJ2-1
CDR3: CSVEARPYEQYF; DNA: TGCAGCGTTGAGGCCAGACCGTACGAGCAGTACTTC; D: .; size: .; V: TRBV29-1; J: TRBJ2-7
CDR3: CASSTGQGSYNEQFF; DNA: TGCGCCAGCAGCACCGGACAGGGCTCCTACAATGAGCAGTTCTTC; D: TRBD1; size: .; V: TRBV5-1; J: TRBJ2-1
CDR3: CASSPRLAGSYNEQFF; DNA: TGTGCCAGCAGTCCGCGACTAGCGGGCTCCTACAATGAGCAGTTCTTC; D: TRBD2; size: few; V: TRBV6-1; J: TRBJ2-1
CDR3: CASSSLDRDGYTF; DNA: TGTGCCAGCAGTTCCCTTGACCGGGACGGCTACACCTTC; D: .; size: .; V: TRBV6-6; J: TRBJ1-2
CDR3: CAGSLFGSPVGEQYF; DNA: TGTGCCGGCAGTTTATTTGGCAGCCCGGTAGGGGAGCAGTACTTC; D: .; size: .; V: TRBV27; J: TRBJ2-7
CDR3: CASSLYWTATNYGYTF; DNA: TGCGCCAGCAGCCTCTACTGGACAGCTACGAACTATGGCTACACCTTC; D: .; size: .; V: TRBV4-1; J: TRBJ1-2
CDR3: CASQMGGPNEQYF; DNA: TGTGCCAGCCAAATGGGGGGGCCCAACGAGCAGTACTTC; D: .; size: .; V: TRBV6-5; J: TRBJ2-7
CDR3: CASSQEGALEASYEQYF; DNA: TGTGCCAGCAGCCAAGAAGGGGCCTTGGAAGCCTCCTACGAGCAGTACTTC; D: .; size: .; V: TRBV4-2; J: TRBJ2-7
CDR3: CAWSTGQGGSWAFF; DNA: TGTGCCTGGAGTACGGGACAGGGGGGTTCGTGGGCTTTCTTT; D: TRBD1; size: .; V: TRBV30; J: TRBJ1-1
CDR3: CASSPIDRAGTEAFF; DNA: TGTGCCAGCTCACCGATAGACAGGGCTGGGACTGAAGCTTTCTTT; D: TRBD1; size: once; V: TRBV18; J: TRBJ1-1
CDR3: CASSLYRGQVTDTQYF; DNA: TGTGCCAGCAGTTTGTACAGGGGGCAAGTCACAGATACGCAGTATTTT; D: TRBD1; size: once; V: TRBV28; J: TRBJ2-3
CDR3: CASSERFANEQFF; DNA: TGTGCCAGCAGCGAAAGATTCGCCAATGAGCAGTTCTTC; D: .; size: once; V: TRBV9; J: TRBJ2-1
CDR3: CASGYRNLYGYTF; DNA: TGTGCCAGCGGGTACCGAAACCTCTATGGCTACACCTTC; D: .; size: .; V: TRBV27; J: TRBJ1-2
CDR3: CSAVTADESGANVLTF; DNA: TGCAGTGCCGTCACGGCAGACGAATCTGGGGCCAACGTCCTGACTTTC; D: .; size: .; V: TRBV20-1; J: TRBJ2-6
CDR3: CAISDPWHTEAFF; DNA: TGTGCCATTTCGGACCCTTGGCACACTGAAGCTTTCTTT; D: .; size: .; V: TRBV10-3; J: TRBJ1-1
CDR3: CASSIMASGLNNEQFF; DNA: TGTGCCAGTAGTATTATGGCTAGCGGGCTGAACAATGAGCAGTTCTTC; D: TRBD2; size: .; V: TRBV19; J: TRBJ2-1
CDR3: CASSQRNRGPMDTQYF; DNA: TGCGCCAGCAGCCAAAGGAACAGGGGGCCAATGGATACGCAGTATTTT; D: TRBD1; size: .; V: TRBV4-1; J: TRBJ2-3
CDR3: CASSMPGEGNEQFF; DNA: TGTGCCAGTAGTATGCCCGGGGAGGGCAATGAGCAGTTCTTC; D: TRBD2; size: .; V: TRBV19; J: TRBJ2-1
CDR3: CAISETTVHQPQHF; DNA: TGTGCCATCAGTGAGACGACAGTCCATCAGCCCCAGCATTTT; D: .; size: .; V: TRBV10-3; J: TRBJ1-5
CDR3: CASSLRGFSSTEAFF; DNA: TGTGCCAGCAGCTTAAGAGGGTTCTCGAGCACTGAAGCTTTCTTT; D: .; size: .; V: TRBV9; J: TRBJ1-1
CDR3: CASSQGGSGANVLTF; DNA: TGCGCCAGCAGCCAGGGTGGCTCTGGGGCCAACGTCCTGACTTTC; D: .; size: .; V: TRBV4-1; J: TRBJ2-6
CDR3: CASSLPSQRGTQYF; DNA: TGCGCCAGCAGCTTGCCGTCCCAACGAGGGACCCAGTACTTC; D: .; size: .; V: TRBV5-1; J: TRBJ2-5
CDR3: CASSPDTNYEQYF; DNA: TGTGCCAGCAGTCCCGACACTAACTACGAGCAGTACTTC; D: .; size: few; V: TRBV6-5; J: TRBJ2-7
CDR3: CASSVQGSGPLDYGYTF; DNA: TGTGCCAGCAGCGTTCAGGGATCCGGCCCTTTGGACTATGGCTACACCTTC; D: .; size: .; V: TRBV2; J: TRBJ1-2
CDR3: CASSVIPNTEAFF; DNA: TGTGCCAGCAGTGTTATCCCGAACACTGAAGCTTTCTTT; D: .; size: .; V: TRBV27; J: TRBJ1-1
CDR3: CASSPGTSGNTPEFF; DNA: TGTGCCAGCAGTCCCGGGACTAGCGGGAACACCCCGGAGTTCTTC; D: TRBD2; size: .; V: TRBV5-4; J: TRBJ2-1
CDR3: CASSLEGMQPQHF; DNA: TGTGCCAGCAGCTTAGAAGGGATGCAGCCCCAGCATTTT; D: .; size: .; V: TRBV11-2; J: TRBJ1-5
CDR3: CASSFPRPGLGTDTQYF; DNA: TGTGCCAGCAGTTTCCCACGGCCGGGACTTGGCACAGATACGCAGTATTTT; D: .; size: .; V: TRBV28; J: TRBJ2-3
CDR3: CASSEGSYEIDTEAFF; DNA: TGTGCCAGCAGTGAGGGATCCTATGAAATCGACACTGAAGCTTTCTTT; D: .; size: few; V: TRBV25-1; J: TRBJ1-1
CDR3: CASSQVTSGARDTQYF; DNA: TGTGCCAGCAGCCAAGTTACTAGCGGTGCTAGGGATACGCAGTATTTT; D: TRBD2; size: .; V: TRBV4-2; J: TRBJ2-3
CDR3: CASSQDVPGGGNSPLHF; DNA: TGCGCCAGCAGCCAAGATGTCCCAGGGGGAGGCAATTCACCCCTCCACTTT; D: TRBD1; size: .; V: TRBV4-1; J: TRBJ1-6